Described below is a single T cell receptor (beta chain) sequence and its context. The time point is: baseline, week 1 (first vaccination visit). Described treatment: pre-vaccination baseline after standard-of-care therapy. The source of the sample is a study of a mutant IDH1 vaccine in newly diagnosed glioma. CDR1 and CDR2 from the germline V gene are KGHSH and LQKENI. This CDR3 has 13 residues. V was shortened by 2 bases and J by 5 bases, with 6 bases between the two germline ends. Libraries were prepared by immunoSEQ multiplex PCR; TCRdb keeps only in-frame clonotypes and omits some of them. In the table there are some 38,000 clones, roughly 78% of which are singletons.

This receptor was identified in a man aged 40-50 years with glioma. Some clones in this sample may be carry-over from other donors' samples. This chain links TRBV18 with TRBJ1-4; D call uncertain. Sequenced here: PBMCs, sampled from a glioma patient treated with radiotherapy, temozolomide or both. The chain's CDR3 is CASSPDVNEKLFF. In nucleotides, the CDR3 is TGTGCCAGCTCACCAGACGTAAATGAAAAACTGTTTTTT.